These 29 T cell receptor beta chains share one sample of origin, sequenced in a study of blood T cell repertoires in COVID-19. The data were produced by immunoSEQ multiplex PCR, yet TCRdb's version contains in-frame clones alone and is incomplete. The sample carries roughly 130,000 clones, 80% to 90% recorded once. The sample comprised peripheral blood. These receptor sequences come from a woman aged 55-69 years with acute or convalescent COVID-19.

The CDR3 DNA sequence: TGCGCCAGCAGCTTGAGAAGCGGGAGACAAGAGACCCAGTACTTC. Translated: CASSLRSGRQETQYF. V and J are TRBV5-1 and TRBJ2-5; 8 bases map to TRBD2. The V gene's germline CDR1 is SGHRS and CDR2 YFSETQ. Trimming took 1 base from V and 2 from J; bases not matched to a gene: 4. This CDR3 has 15 residues.

The chain's CDR3 is CASSEGGRSNQPQHF. CDR3 nucleotides: TGTGCCAGCAGCGAGGGAGGGCGTAGCAATCAGCCCCAGCATTTT. V is TRBV6-5 and J is TRBJ1-5, with D unclear. This CDR3 contains 15 residues. V gave up 6 bases and J gave up 0 bases, with 12 bases separating them. Germline loops: CDR1 MNHEY, CDR2 SVGAGI.

CDR3 protein: CASSKALTSDEQFF. The CDR3 DNA sequence: TGTGCCAGTAGTAAGGCCCTGACTAGCGATGAGCAGTTCTTC. V gene TRBV19 combines with J gene TRBJ2-1; 8 nucleotides line up with TRBD2. From germline, CDR1 is LNHDA and CDR2 SQIVND (reference sequence). Trimming removed 4 bases from V and 8 bases from J; junction bases left unmatched: 7. The CDR3 has 14 residues.

The chain joins TRBV7-8 to TRBJ1-1; D uncertain. The V gene's germline CDR1 is SGHVS and CDR2 FQNEAQ. This CDR3 comprises 15 residues. V was shortened by 4 bases and J by 0 bases, with 12 bases between the two germline ends. The CDR3 coding sequence is TGTGCCAGCAGCTCCGAAAGAGGCTTGAACACTGAAGCTTTCTTT. Translating gives CASSSERGLNTEAFF.

The chain links TRBV5-1 to TRBJ1-1; no clear D. Trimming pared 0 bases from V and 0 bases from J, leaving 9 bases between. Germline V gene lookup returns CDR1 SGHRS and CDR2 YFSETQ. This CDR3 is built from 15 residues. This chain's CDR3 is CASSLVGQVNTEAFF. CDR3 nucleotide sequence: TGCGCCAGCAGCTTGGTGGGCCAAGTGAACACTGAAGCTTTCTTT.

V and J are TRBV20-1 and TRBJ1-1; D remains unclear. Germline V CDR1 and CDR2: DFQATT, SNEGSKA (reference sequence). This CDR3 is built from 14 residues. V was pared by 3 bases and J by 1 base, with 12 bases between. The CDR3 DNA reads as TGCAGTGCTAGTCCCAACAGTGCGAACACTGAAGCTTTCTTT. Translated: CSASPNSANTEAFF.

The chain recombines TRBV28 with TRBJ1-1; no clear D gene. The CDR3 spans 11 residues. Trimming took 7 bases from V and 5 from J, leaving 8 bases between them. Germline values: CDR1 MDHEN, CDR2 SYDVKM. The CDR3 nucleotides are TGTGCCAGCACCTCCCCGACTGAAGCTTTCTTT. This gives the protein CASTSPTEAFF.

The chain couples TRBV30 to TRBJ1-1; the D is unclear. The length of the CDR3 is 12 residues. Germline assignment: CDR1 GTSNPN and CDR2 SVGIG (reference sequence). V was trimmed by 2 bases and J by 3 bases, leaving 7 bases between them. The CDR3 spells CAWSRVDTEAFF. The CDR3, as DNA: TGTGCCTGGAGTCGGGTGGACACTGAAGCTTTCTTT.

The chain combines TRBV4-1 with TRBJ1-2; TRBD1 aligns across 8 bases. The CDR3 spans 16 residues. Germline V gene lookup returns CDR1 MGHRA and CDR2 YSYEKL. Trimming took 2 bases from V and 2 from J; bases not matched to a gene: 7. For the CDR3, the DNA is TGCGCCAGCAGCCAAATTGACAGGGGTGGGAACTATGGCTACACCTTC. The encoded protein is CASSQIDRGGNYGYTF.

The chain recombines TRBV19 with TRBJ2-7; unclear D gene. This CDR3 is built from 14 residues. Per the germline V gene, CDR1 is LNHDA and CDR2 is SQIVND (reference sequence). V lost 2 bases and J 3 bases, leaving 11 bases between the germline ends. This CDR3 reads CASSILAASYEQYF. CDR3 nucleotide sequence: TGTGCCAGTAGTATATTGGCCGCAAGCTACGAGCAGTACTTC.

J is TRBJ2-7 and V is TRBV6-2 or TRBV6-3; TRBD2 aligns across 12 bases. V shed 6 bases and J 1 base; nucleotides not matched to a gene: 7. CDR3 length equals 16 residues. Germline V gives CDR1 MNHEY, CDR2 SVGEGT. CDR3 region: CASSPAGLAGSYEQYF. The CDR3 DNA sequence: TGTGCCAGCAGCCCGGCCGGACTAGCGGGGTCCTACGAGCAGTACTTC.

The V call is TRBV19, the J call TRBJ1-4; 7 positions agree with TRBD1. J was trimmed by 0 bases and V by 6 bases; bases with no gene match: 4. In germline, CDR1 is LNHDA, CDR2 SQIVND (reference sequence). The CDR3 is made up of 15 amino acids. The CDR3 loop is CASSIGTATNEKLFF. The CDR3 DNA reads TGTGCCAGTAGCATTGGGACAGCAACTAATGAAAAACTGTTTTTT. The whole variable domain, remainder taken from reference TRBV19 and TRBJ1-4, is DGGITQSPKYLFRKEGQNVTLSCEQNLNHDAMYWYRQDPGQGLRLIYYSQIVNDFQKGDIAEGYSVSREKKESFPLTVTSAQKNPTAFYLCASSIGTATNEKLFFGSGTQLSVL.

The DNA of the CDR3 is TGCGCCAGCAGCCCGCCAGCGACCGTCGGGCAGTTCTTC. Translating it yields CASSPPATVGQFF. The V gene is TRBV5-1, the J gene TRBJ2-1; D ambiguous. The CDR3 is made up of 13 amino acids. Germline V lookup: CDR1 SGHRS, CDR2 YFSETQ. The V end lost 4 bases, the J end lost 12 bases, and 17 bases lay between the germline ends.

V gene TRBV15 combines with J gene TRBJ1-1; possible D gene TRBD1, 6 bases. Per the germline V gene, CDR1 is LNHNV and CDR2 is YYDKDF (reference sequence). The CDR3 is made up of 13 amino acids. Deletions cut 7 bases from V and 1 base from J, with 10 bases between. The CDR3 sequence is CATINRENTEAFF. The CDR3 bases are TGTGCCACCATCAACAGGGAGAACACTGAAGCTTTCTTT.

J is TRBJ2-2 and V is TRBV5-1, with TRBD1 as a possible D gene (6 bases). Trimming took 6 bases from V and 4 from J, leaving 19 bases between them. The CDR3 is 16 amino acids. Germline values: CDR1 SGHRS, CDR2 YFSETQ. CDR3 sequence: CASTSWGQVFTGELFF. The CDR3, as DNA: TGCGCCAGCACTTCATGGGGGCAAGTTTTCACCGGGGAGCTGTTTTTT.

The chain carries TRBV2 and TRBJ1-1; no reliable D call. Germline V gene sequence: CDR1 SNHLY, CDR2 FYNNEI. V was shortened by 5 bases and J by 5 bases, with 12 bases between the two germline ends. This CDR3 contains 13 residues. CDR3 protein: CASSPPGRTEAFF. CDR3 DNA: TGTGCCAGCAGTCCTCCGGGTCGGACTGAAGCTTTCTTT.

This clone has only one observation. V is TRBV5-4 and J is TRBJ2-5, with 7 positions matching TRBD2. Trimming cost V 4 bases and J 3 bases; bases outside gene matches: 9. CDR3 length: 15 amino acids. Germline-derived CDR1 and CDR2 are SGHNT and YYREEE (reference sequence). The CDR3 region has the DNA TGTGCCAGCAGCATCGCCCGGGGGGACGAAGAGACCCAGTACTTC. Residues: CASSIARGDEETQYF.

The chain joins TRBV28 to TRBJ1-5; D ambiguous. V was clipped by 2 bases and J by 4 bases, with 12 bases between them. From germline, CDR1 is MDHEN and CDR2 SYDVKM. CDR3 length: 15 amino acids. This CDR3 reads CASSLGGSANQPQHF. In nucleotides, the CDR3 is TGTGCCAGCAGTTTAGGTGGCAGCGCAAATCAGCCCCAGCATTTT.

V usage is TRBV5-1 and J usage is TRBJ2-1, with TRBD2 matching 11 bases. Trimming took 7 bases from V and 4 from J; bases not matched to a gene: 7. The CDR3 is made up of 15 amino acids. Germline V lookup: CDR1 SGHRS, CDR2 YFSETQ. CDR3 sequence: CASGPGLAEYNEQFF. The CDR3 coding sequence is TGCGCCAGCGGACCGGGACTAGCGGAGTACAATGAGCAGTTCTTC.

The rearrangement links TRBV19 to TRBJ1-5, with TRBD1 as a possible D gene (6 bases). V was clipped by 7 bases and J by 6 bases, with 10 bases between them. Germline loops: CDR1 LNHDA, CDR2 SQIVND (reference sequence). The CDR3 totals 12 residues. DNA for the CDR3: TGTGCCAGTAAGGGGGTGAGTCAGCCCCAGCATTTT. Translated: CASKGVSQPQHF. Using reference TRBV19 and TRBJ1-5 for the parts outside the CDR3, the full variable domain is DGGITQSPKYLFRKEGQNVTLSCEQNLNHDAMYWYRQDPGQGLRLIYYSQIVNDFQKGDIAEGYSVSREKKESFPLTVTSAQKNPTAFYLCASKGVSQPQHFGDGTRLSIL.

The chain has TRBV28 and TRBJ1-6; maybe TRBD1 (5 bases). The V end was cut by 0 bases, the J end by 10 bases, with 7 bases between. This CDR3 comprises 13 residues. CDR1 is MDHEN and CDR2 is SYDVKM in the germline V gene. The CDR3 sequence is CASSLWQGSPLHF. The CDR3 nucleotides are TGTGCCAGCAGTTTATGGCAGGGCTCACCCCTCCACTTT.

The V gene is TRBV10-3, the J gene TRBJ2-1; tentatively, D is TRBD2 (6 bases). The CDR3 is 14 residues long. V lost 2 bases and J lost 10, with 15 bases in between. CDR1 ENHRY and CDR2 SYGVKD come from the germline V gene. This chain's CDR3 is CAISETTVREEQFF. DNA for the CDR3: TGTGCCATCAGTGAGACTACCGTACGGGAGGAGCAGTTCTTC.

The V gene is TRBV11-3, the J gene TRBJ2-1; no reliable D call. The V end was cut by 5 bases, the J end by 6 bases, with 8 bases between. The CDR3 is made up of 12 amino acids. CDR1 and CDR2 from the germline V gene are SGHNT and YENEEA. The CDR3 region is CASSPNGNEQFF. The CDR3 coding sequence is TGTGCCAGCAGCCCCAACGGCAATGAGCAGTTCTTC.

V usage is TRBV2 and J usage is TRBJ1-1, with D possibly TRBD1 on 6 matching bases. CDR1 is SNHLY and CDR2 is FYNNEI in the germline V gene. The CDR3 has 13 residues. Trimming shortened V by 2 bases and J by 5 bases, and 9 bases separated the two germline ends. CDR3: CASSERDNTEAFF. CDR3 nucleotides: TGTGCCAGCAGTGAAAGGGACAATACTGAAGCTTTCTTT.

This CDR3 is CAWQGQYTEAFF. Written as DNA, the CDR3 is TGTGCCTGGCAGGGACAGTACACTGAAGCTTTCTTT. J is TRBJ1-1 and V is TRBV30, with 7 bases that match TRBD1. The CDR3 has 12 residues. V shed 5 bases, J shed 3 bases, and the junction held 3 bases outside the gene matches. Germline V gene data show CDR1 as GTSNPN and CDR2 as SVGIG (reference sequence).

The chain joins TRBV10-3 to TRBJ1-5; 10 bases align to TRBD1. The length of the CDR3 is 12 residues. The V gene's germline CDR1 is ENHRY and CDR2 SYGVKD. J was trimmed by 5 bases and V by 10 bases; bases with no gene match: 2. The CDR3 coding sequence is TGTGCCACCGGGACAGGGGATCAGCCCCAGCATTTT. The encoded protein is CATGTGDQPQHF.

This clone has a handful of counts. The chain links TRBV27 to TRBJ2-7, with D tentatively TRBD1 (6 bases). CDR1 MNHEY and CDR2 SMNVEV come from the germline V gene (reference sequence). Deletions cut 3 bases from V and 2 bases from J, with 11 bases between. The CDR3 length is 14 residues. The CDR3 bases are TGTGCCAGCAGTTTCGTGGACAGCCCCTACGAGCAGTACTTC. Its translation: CASSFVDSPYEQYF.

The CDR3 nucleotides are TGTGCCAGCAGCTCACCAGACAGATGGTATGAGCAGTTCTTC. The encoded protein is CASSSPDRWYEQFF. V usage is TRBV7-2 and J usage is TRBJ2-1; perhaps TRBD1 as D (5 bases). This CDR3 spans 14 amino acids. Per germline, CDR1 SGHTA and CDR2 FQGNSA. V lost 4 bases to trimming and J lost 8 bases, with 15 bases between them.

In this sample, this clone turned up once. This chain links TRBV12-3 or TRBV12-4 with TRBJ1-1; 8 nucleotides align to TRBD1. The ends lost 6 bases at V and 3 bases at J; junction bases unmatched: 3. The CDR3 totals 13 residues. CDR3 sequence: CASSRGQDTEAFF. The CDR3 DNA is TGTGCCAGCAGCCGGGGACAGGACACTGAAGCTTTCTTT.